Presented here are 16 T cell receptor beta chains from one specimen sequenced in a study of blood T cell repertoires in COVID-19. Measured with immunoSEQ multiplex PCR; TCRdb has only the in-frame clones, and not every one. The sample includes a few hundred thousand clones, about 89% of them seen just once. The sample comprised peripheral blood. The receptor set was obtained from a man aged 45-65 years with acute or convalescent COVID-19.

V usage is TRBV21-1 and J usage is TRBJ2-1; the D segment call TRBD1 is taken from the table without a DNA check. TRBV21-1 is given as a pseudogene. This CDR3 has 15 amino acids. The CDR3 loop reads CASSKARGQGNEQFF. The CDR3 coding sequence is TGTGCCAGCAGCAAAGCTAGAGGCCAGGGTAATGAGCAGTTCTTC.

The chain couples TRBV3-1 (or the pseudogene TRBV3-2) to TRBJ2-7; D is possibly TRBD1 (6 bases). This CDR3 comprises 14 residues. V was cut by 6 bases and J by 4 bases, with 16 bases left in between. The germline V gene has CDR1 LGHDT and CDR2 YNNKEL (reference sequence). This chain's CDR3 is CASSPGHGIYEQYF. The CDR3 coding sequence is TGTGCCAGCAGTCCGGGACACGGAATTTACGAGCAGTACTTC.

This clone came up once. DNA of the CDR3: TGCGCCAATTGGGGAGGGGCCGAGCAGTACTTC. Protein sequence: CANWGGAEQYF. V gene TRBV5-1 combines with J gene TRBJ2-7, with TRBD2 matching 7 bases. This CDR3 has 11 residues. The V and J ends lost 9 bases and 6 bases, in that order; junction bases with no gene match: 6. Germline-derived CDR1 and CDR2 are SGHRS and YFSETQ.

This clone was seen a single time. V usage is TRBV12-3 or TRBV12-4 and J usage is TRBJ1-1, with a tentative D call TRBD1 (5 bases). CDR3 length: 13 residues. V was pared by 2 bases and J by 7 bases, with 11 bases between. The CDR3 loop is CASSLSGRGEAFF. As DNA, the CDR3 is TGTGCCAGCAGTTTATCAGGGCGGGGTGAAGCTTTCTTT.

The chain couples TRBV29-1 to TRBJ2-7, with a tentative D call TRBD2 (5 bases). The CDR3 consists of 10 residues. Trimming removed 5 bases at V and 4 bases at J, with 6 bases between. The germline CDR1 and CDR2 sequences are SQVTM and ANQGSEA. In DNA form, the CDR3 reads TGCAGCGTTCTAGCTTACGAGCAGTACTTC. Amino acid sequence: CSVLAYEQYF.

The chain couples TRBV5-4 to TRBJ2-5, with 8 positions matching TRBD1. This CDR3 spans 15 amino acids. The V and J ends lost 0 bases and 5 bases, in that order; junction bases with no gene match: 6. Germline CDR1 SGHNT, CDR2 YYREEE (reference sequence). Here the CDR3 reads CASSLEGQGAETQYF. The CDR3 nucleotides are TGTGCCAGCAGCTTGGAGGGTCAGGGGGCGGAGACCCAGTACTTC.

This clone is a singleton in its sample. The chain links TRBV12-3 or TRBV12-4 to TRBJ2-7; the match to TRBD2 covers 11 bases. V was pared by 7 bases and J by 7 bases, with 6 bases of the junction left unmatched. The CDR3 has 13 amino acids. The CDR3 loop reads CASKVAGGLEQYF. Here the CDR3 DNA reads TGTGCCAGCAAGGTAGCGGGGGGGCTAGAGCAGTACTTC.

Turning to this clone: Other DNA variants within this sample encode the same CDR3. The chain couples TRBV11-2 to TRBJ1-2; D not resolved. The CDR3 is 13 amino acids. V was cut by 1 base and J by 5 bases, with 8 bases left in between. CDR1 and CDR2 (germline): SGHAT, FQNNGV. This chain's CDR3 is CASSLGRGYGYTF. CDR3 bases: TGTGCCAGCAGCTTAGGGCGAGGGTATGGCTACACCTTC. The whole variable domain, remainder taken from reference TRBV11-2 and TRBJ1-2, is EAGVAQSPRYKIIEKRQSVAFWCNPISGHATLYWYQQILGQGPKLLIQFQNNGVVDDSQLPKDRFSAERLKGVDSTLKIQPAKLEDSAVYLCASSLGRGYGYTFGSGTRLTVV.

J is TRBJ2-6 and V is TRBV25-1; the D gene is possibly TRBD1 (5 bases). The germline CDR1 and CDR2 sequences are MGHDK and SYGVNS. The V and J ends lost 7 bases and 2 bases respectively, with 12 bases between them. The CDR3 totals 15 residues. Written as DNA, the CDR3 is TGTGCCAGCAACTCTCCCAGGGCTGGGGCCAACGTCCTGACTTTC. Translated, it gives CASNSPRAGANVLTF. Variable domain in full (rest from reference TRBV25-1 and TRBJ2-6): EADIYQTPRYLVIGTGKKITLECSQTMGHDKMYWYQQDPGMELHLIHYSYGVNSTEKGDLSSESTVSRIRTEHFPLTLESARPSHTSQYLCASNSPRAGANVLTFGAGSRLTVL.

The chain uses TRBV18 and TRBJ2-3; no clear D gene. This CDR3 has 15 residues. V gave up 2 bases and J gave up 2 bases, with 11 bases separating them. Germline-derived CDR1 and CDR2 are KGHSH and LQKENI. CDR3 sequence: CASSPRSGPTDTQYF. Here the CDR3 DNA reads TGTGCCAGCTCACCAAGAAGTGGGCCCACAGATACGCAGTATTTT. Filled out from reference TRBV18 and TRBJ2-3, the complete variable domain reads NAGVMQNPRHLVRRRGQEARLRCSPMKGHSHVYWYRQLPEEGLKFMVYLQKENIIDESGMPKERFSAEFPKEGPSILRIQQVVRGDSAAYFCASSPRSGPTDTQYFGPGTRLTVL.

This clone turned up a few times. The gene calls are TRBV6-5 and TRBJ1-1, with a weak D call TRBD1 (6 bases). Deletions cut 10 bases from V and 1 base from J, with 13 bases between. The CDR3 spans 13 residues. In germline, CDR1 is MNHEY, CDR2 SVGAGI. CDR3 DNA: TGTGCCAACCGGGGACACCAGAACACTGAAGCTTTCTTT. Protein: CANRGHQNTEAFF.

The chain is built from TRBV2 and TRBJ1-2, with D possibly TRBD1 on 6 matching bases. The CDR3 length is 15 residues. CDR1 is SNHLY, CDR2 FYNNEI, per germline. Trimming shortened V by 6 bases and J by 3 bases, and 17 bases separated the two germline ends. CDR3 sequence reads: CASRAETGLYYGYTF. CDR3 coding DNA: TGTGCCAGCAGAGCCGAGACAGGCCTTTACTATGGCTACACCTTC.

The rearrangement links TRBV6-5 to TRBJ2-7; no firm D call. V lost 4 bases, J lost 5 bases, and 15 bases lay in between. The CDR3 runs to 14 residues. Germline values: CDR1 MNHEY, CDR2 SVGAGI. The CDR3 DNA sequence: TGTGCCAGCAGTTGGCGGAAGAGTACCCACGAGCAGTACTTC. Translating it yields CASSWRKSTHEQYF.

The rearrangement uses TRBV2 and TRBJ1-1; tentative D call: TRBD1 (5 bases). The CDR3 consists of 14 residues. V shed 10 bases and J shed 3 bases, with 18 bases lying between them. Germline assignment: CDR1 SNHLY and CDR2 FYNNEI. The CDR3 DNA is TGTGCCACCTCTCTTTTGGGGGGGGACACTGAAGCTTTCTTT. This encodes CATSLLGGDTEAFF.

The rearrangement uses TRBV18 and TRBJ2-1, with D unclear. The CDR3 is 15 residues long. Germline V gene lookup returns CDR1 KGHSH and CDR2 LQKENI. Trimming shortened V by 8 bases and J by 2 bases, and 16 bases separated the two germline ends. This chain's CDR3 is CASNTSPGTYNEQFF. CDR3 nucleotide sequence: TGTGCCAGCAACACCAGTCCAGGAACCTACAATGAGCAGTTCTTC.

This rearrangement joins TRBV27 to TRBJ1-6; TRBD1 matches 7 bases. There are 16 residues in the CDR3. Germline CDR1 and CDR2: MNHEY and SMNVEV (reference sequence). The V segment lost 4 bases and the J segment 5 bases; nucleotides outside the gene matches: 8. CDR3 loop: CASSSPRQGNNSPLHF. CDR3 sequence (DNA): TGTGCCAGCAGTTCCCCCCGACAGGGCAATAATTCACCCCTCCACTTT.